This TCR beta chain stems from a study of cytomegalovirus exposure and HLA in healthy donors. Whole-study results and caveats: There were 150 to 200 TCR beta chains listed as cytomegalovirus-associated. Rarity characterized most TCR sequences, yet some public TCRs appeared in many donors.

Here immunoSEQ multiplex PCR was the method, and the copy in TCRdb shows in-frame clones only, minus some. The table lists 200,000 to 300,000 clones, roughly 91% of them singletons, with approximately 3.1% in the top ten. Germline V gene data show CDR1 as SGHKS and CDR2 as YYEKEE (reference sequence). This CDR3 has 16 residues. Trimming pared 0 bases from V and 1 base from J, leaving 12 bases between. The donors were part of the validation cohort of 120 subjects. That cohort was separate from the first cohort, which comprised 670 or so subjects. Comment on this clone: Its matching antigen is unknown.

V and J are TRBV5-5 and TRBJ2-3, with D possibly being TRBD1 (5 bases). This clonotype was sampled from a woman in her 30s in good health and CMV-seronegative. The sample consisted of PBMCs. The CDR3 region is CASSLDQGSRTDTQYF. The CDR3 DNA reads TGTGCCAGCAGCTTGGATCAGGGTTCTCGCACAGATACGCAGTATTTT.